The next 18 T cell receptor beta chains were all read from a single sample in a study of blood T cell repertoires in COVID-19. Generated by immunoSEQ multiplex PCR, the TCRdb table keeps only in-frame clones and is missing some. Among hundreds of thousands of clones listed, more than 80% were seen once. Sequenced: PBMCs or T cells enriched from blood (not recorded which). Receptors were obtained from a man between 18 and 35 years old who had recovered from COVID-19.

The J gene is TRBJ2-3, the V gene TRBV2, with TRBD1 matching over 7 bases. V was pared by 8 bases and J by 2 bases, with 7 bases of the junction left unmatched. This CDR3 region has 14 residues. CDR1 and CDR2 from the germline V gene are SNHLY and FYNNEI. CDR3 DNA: TGTGCCAGCGCCTGGACAGGTCCCACAGATACGCAGTATTTT. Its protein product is CASAWTGPTDTQYF. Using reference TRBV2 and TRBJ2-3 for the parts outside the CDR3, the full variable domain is EPEVTQTPSHQVTQMGQEVILRCVPISNHLYFYWYRQILGQKVEFLVSFYNNEISEKSEIFDDQFSVERPDGSNFTLKIRSTKLEDSAMYFCASAWTGPTDTQYFGPGTRLTVL.

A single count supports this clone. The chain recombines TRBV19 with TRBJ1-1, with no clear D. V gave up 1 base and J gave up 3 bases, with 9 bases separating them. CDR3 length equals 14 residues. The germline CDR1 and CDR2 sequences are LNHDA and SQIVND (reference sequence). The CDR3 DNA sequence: TGTGCCAGTAGTATAGCTGGGCCGTACACTGAAGCTTTCTTT. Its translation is CASSIAGPYTEAFF.

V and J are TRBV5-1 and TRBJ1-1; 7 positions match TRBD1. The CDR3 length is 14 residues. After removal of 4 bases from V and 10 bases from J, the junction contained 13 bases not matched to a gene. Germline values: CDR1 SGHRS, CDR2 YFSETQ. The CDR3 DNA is TGCGCCAGCAGCCCTGACACAGGGGAGGCTTCAGCTTTCTTT. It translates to CASSPDTGEASAFF. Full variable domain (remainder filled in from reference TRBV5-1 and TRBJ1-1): KAGVTQTPRYLIKTRGQQVTLSCSPISGHRSVSWYQQTPGQGLQFLFEYFSETQRNKGNFPGRFSGRQFSNSRSEMNVSTLELGDSALYLCASSPDTGEASAFFGQGTRLTVV.

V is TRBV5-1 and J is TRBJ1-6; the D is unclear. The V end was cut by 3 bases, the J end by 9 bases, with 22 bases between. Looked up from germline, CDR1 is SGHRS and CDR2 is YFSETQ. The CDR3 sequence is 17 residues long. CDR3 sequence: CASSSSSGRHEGSPLHF. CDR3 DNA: TGCGCCAGCAGCTCCTCCTCTGGCAGACACGAAGGTTCACCCCTCCACTTT.

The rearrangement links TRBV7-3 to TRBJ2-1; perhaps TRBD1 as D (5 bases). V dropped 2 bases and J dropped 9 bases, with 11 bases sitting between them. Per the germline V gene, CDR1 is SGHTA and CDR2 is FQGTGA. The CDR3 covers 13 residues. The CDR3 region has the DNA TGTGCCAGCAGCTTATCCCCTAGGGGTGAGCAGTTCTTC. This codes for CASSLSPRGEQFF.

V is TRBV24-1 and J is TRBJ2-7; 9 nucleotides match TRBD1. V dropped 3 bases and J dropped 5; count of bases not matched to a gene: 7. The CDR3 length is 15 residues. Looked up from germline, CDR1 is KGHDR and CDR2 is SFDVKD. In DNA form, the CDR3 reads TGTGCCACCAGTGATCCCGGGACAGGGTACGACGAGCAGTACTTC. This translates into CATSDPGTGYDEQYF.

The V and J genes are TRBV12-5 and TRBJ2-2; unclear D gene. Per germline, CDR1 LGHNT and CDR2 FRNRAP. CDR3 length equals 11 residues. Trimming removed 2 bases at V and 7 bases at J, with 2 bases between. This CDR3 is CASGLYGELFF. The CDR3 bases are TGTGCTAGTGGTTTGTACGGGGAGCTGTTTTTT.

In DNA, the CDR3 is TGTGCCAGCAGCCAGGCCGAAGCGGGTCACTACGAGCAGTACTTC. Its translation: CASSQAEAGHYEQYF. V and J are TRBV6-2 or TRBV6-3 and TRBJ2-7, with D tentatively TRBD2 (6 bases). The CDR3 runs 15 residues. Germline assignment: CDR1 MNHEY and CDR2 SVGEGT. The V end lost 6 bases, the J end lost 3 bases, and 18 bases lay between the germline ends.

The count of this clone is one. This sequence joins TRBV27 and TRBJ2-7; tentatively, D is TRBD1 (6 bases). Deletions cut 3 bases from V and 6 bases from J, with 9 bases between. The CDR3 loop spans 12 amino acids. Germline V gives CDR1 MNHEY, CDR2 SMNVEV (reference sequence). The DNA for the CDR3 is TGTGCCAGCAGTTTTAACAGGGTCGAGCAGTACTTC. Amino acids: CASSFNRVEQYF.

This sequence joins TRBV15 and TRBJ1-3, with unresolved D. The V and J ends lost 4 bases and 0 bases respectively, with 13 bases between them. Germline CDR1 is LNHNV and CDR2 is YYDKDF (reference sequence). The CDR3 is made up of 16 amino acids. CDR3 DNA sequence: TGTGCCACCAGCACCCTCCCCTTATCCTCTGGAAACACCATATATTTT. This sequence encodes CATSTLPLSSGNTIYF.

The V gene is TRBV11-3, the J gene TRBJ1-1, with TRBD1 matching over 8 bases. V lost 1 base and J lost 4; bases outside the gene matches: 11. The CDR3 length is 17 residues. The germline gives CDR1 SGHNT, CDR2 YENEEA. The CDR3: CASSLGTGGSKGTEAFF. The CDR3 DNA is TGTGCCAGCAGCTTAGGTACAGGGGGAAGTAAGGGCACTGAAGCTTTCTTT.

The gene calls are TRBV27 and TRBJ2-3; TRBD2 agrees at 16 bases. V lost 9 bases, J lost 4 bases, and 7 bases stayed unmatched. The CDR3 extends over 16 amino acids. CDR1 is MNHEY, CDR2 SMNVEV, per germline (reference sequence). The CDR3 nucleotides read TGTGCCAGTTCTCGGGGACTAGCGGGAGGGGCAGATACGCAGTATTTT. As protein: CASSRGLAGGADTQYF.

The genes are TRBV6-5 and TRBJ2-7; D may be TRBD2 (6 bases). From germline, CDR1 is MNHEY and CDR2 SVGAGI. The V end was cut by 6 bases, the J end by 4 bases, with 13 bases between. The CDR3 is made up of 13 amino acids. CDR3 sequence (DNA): TGTGCCAGCAGGGACTGGAGGGGTTACGAGCAGTACTTC. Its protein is CASRDWRGYEQYF.

For the CDR3, the DNA is TGCGCCAGCAGCCAAGAAGGGACTAGTCTGTTCTTC. Its translation: CASSQEGTSLFF. V is TRBV4-3 and J is TRBJ2-1, with 8 bases fitting TRBD2. The CDR3 is made up of 12 amino acids. After removal of 0 bases from V and 15 bases from J, the junction contained 4 bases not matched to a gene. Germline assignment: CDR1 LGHNA and CDR2 YSLEER.

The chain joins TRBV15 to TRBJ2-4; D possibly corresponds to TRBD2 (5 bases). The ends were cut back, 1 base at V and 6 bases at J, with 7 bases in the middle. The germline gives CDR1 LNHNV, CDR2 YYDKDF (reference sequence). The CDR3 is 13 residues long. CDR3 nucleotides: TGTGCCACCAGCAGAGCCCTAGCAAACATTCAGTACTTC. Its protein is CATSRALANIQYF.

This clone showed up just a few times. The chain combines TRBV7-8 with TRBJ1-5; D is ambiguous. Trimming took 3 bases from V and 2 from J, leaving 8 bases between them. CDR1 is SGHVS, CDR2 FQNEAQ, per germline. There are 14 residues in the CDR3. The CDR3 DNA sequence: TGTGCCAGCAGCTTCCCCGGGGGCAATCAGCCCCAGCATTTT. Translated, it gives CASSFPGGNQPQHF.

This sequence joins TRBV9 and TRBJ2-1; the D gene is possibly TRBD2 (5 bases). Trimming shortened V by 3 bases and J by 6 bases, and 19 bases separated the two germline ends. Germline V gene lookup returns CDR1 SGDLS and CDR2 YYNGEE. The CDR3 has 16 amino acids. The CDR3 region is CASSAASSLGSNEQFF. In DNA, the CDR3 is TGTGCCAGCAGCGCCGCTTCTAGTTTGGGGAGCAATGAGCAGTTCTTC.

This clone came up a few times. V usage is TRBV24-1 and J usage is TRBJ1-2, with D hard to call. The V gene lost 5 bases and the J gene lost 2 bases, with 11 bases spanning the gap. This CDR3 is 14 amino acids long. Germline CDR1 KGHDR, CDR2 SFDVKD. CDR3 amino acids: CATSAARNNYGYTF. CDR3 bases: TGTGCCACCAGTGCAGCGAGGAACAACTATGGCTACACCTTC.